The 26 T cell receptor beta chains in this list originate from one sample, sequenced in a study of cytomegalovirus exposure and HLA in healthy donors. This PCR relied on a set of 60 Vbeta primers and 13 Jbeta primers. Sequencing used immunoSEQ multiplex PCR; TCRdb keeps in-frame clones, though not all of them. The repertoire holds about 140,000 clones, about three quarters seen once, with around 1.6% in the top ten. Input material: PBMCs. These TCRs come from a woman in her 30s in good health and CMV-seronegative.

V usage is TRBV14 and J usage is TRBJ2-3, with TRBD2 identical over 9 bases. This CDR3 has 16 amino acids. The junction had 6 bases not matched to a gene; V was cut back by 4 bases and J by 1 base. Germline loops: CDR1 SGHDN, CDR2 FVKESK. The CDR3 is CASSPLGGRGTDTQYF. The CDR3 DNA sequence: TGTGCCAGCAGCCCCCTTGGCGGGAGGGGCACAGATACGCAGTATTTT. Together with reference TRBV14 and TRBJ2-3, the CDR3 gives the full variable domain: EAGVTQFPSHSVIEKGQTVTLRCDPISGHDNLYWYRRVMGKEIKFLLHFVKESKQDESGMPNNRFLAERTGGTYSTLKVQPAELEDSGVYFCASSPLGGRGTDTQYFGPGTRLTVL.

The J gene is TRBJ2-1, the V gene TRBV29-1; TRBD2 aligns across 7 bases. Germline V gene data show CDR1 as SQVTM and CDR2 as ANQGSEA. The CDR3 runs 13 residues. The ends lost 5 bases at V and 4 bases at J; junction bases unmatched: 5. The chain's CDR3 is CSVRGVNYNEQFF. The CDR3 nucleotides are TGCAGCGTTCGGGGGGTGAATTACAATGAGCAGTTCTTC.

This rearrangement joins TRBV4-1 to TRBJ1-5; no firm D call. Trimming removed 4 bases from V and 4 bases from J, with 23 bases in between. The CDR3 is 18 amino acids. Looked up from germline, CDR1 is MGHRA and CDR2 is YSYEKL. CDR3 in DNA: TGCGCCAGCAGCCCAATAGGAACACTCGGAGCCGATAATCAGCCCCAGCATTTT. It specifies CASSPIGTLGADNQPQHF.

The V gene is TRBV27, the J gene TRBJ2-5; maybe TRBD1 (7 bases). Germline assignment: CDR1 MNHEY and CDR2 SMNVEV (reference sequence). This CDR3 region has 15 residues. The V gene lost 3 bases and the J gene lost 5 bases, with 16 bases spanning the gap. The CDR3 reads CASSLAGGWWETQYF. The DNA of the CDR3 is TGTGCCAGCAGTTTGGCAGGGGGGTGGTGGGAGACCCAGTACTTC.

This clone was seen only a few times. The V and J genes are TRBV30 and TRBJ1-4; a possible D gene is TRBD1 (6 bases). Germline values: CDR1 GTSNPN, CDR2 SVGIG (reference sequence). With 4 bases removed from V and 4 bases from J, the gap between germline ends came to 13 bases. The CDR3 has 14 amino acids. The CDR3 reads CAWNRAGYNEKLFF. CDR3 DNA sequence: TGTGCCTGGAACAGGGCAGGGTATAATGAAAAACTGTTTTTT.

The sample holds many counts of this clone. The genes are TRBV7-8 and TRBJ1-3; D unresolved. Germline lookup yields CDR1 SGHVS and CDR2 FQNEAQ. Trimming removed 2 bases at V and 6 bases at J, with 14 bases between. CDR3 length: 15 amino acids. The CDR3 sequence: CASSLYRGRLNTIYF. The CDR3 coding sequence is TGTGCCAGCAGCTTATATCGCGGGAGGTTAAACACCATATATTTT.

With respect to this clone: At the DNA level, this CDR3 is encoded by other sequences in the same sample as well. The V call is TRBV4-1, the J call TRBJ1-3; tentatively, D is TRBD1 (6 bases). CDR1 MGHRA and CDR2 YSYEKL come from the germline V gene. V was pared by 1 base and J by 0 bases, with 13 bases between. The CDR3 has 17 amino acids. The CDR3 bases are TGCGCCAGCAGCCAAGTAGGACAGTCTAGCTCTGGAAACACCATATATTTT. Translated, it gives CASSQVGQSSSGNTIYF.

This chain uses TRBV19 with TRBJ1-2; D is perhaps TRBD1 (5 bases). The CDR3 consists of 13 residues. V lost 7 bases and J lost 3, with 12 bases in between. In germline, CDR1 is LNHDA, CDR2 SQIVND (reference sequence). This CDR3 is CASNAGGDYGYTF. CDR3 nucleotide sequence: TGTGCCAGTAATGCGGGGGGGGACTATGGCTACACCTTC.

The rearrangement uses TRBV2 and TRBJ2-7, with 12 bases that match TRBD2. J gave up 3 bases and V 7 bases, and 7 bases lay outside the gene matches. CDR1 is SNHLY, CDR2 FYNNEI, per germline. CDR3 length equals 15 residues. The CDR3 spells CASIRGLAGFYEQYV. CDR3 nucleotides: TGTGCCAGCATTCGAGGACTAGCGGGGTTCTACGAGCAGTACGTC.

V is TRBV9 and J is TRBJ2-3; tentative D call: TRBD1 (6 bases). V gave up 4 bases and J gave up 1 base, with 16 bases separating them. Germline assignment: CDR1 SGDLS and CDR2 YYNGEE. The CDR3 extends over 16 amino acids. CDR3 coding DNA: TGTGCCAGCAGCTCAGGGGCAGGGGTTGGCACAGATACGCAGTATTTT. Its protein product is CASSSGAGVGTDTQYF.

In this sample, this clone turned up once. The CDR3 DNA reads TGTGCCAGCGCGAGACGGGGGACAGATACGCAGTATTTT. It codes for CASARRGTDTQYF. The rearrangement links TRBV6-1 to TRBJ2-3, with D perhaps TRBD2 (6 bases). V was shortened by 8 bases and J by 3 bases, with 12 bases between the two germline ends. The germline V gene has CDR1 MNHNS and CDR2 SASEGT. CDR3 length equals 13 residues.

V is TRBV15 and J is TRBJ2-1; 15 positions agree with TRBD2. This CDR3 comprises 17 residues. V shed 4 bases and J 6 bases; nucleotides not matched to a gene: 7. Germline loops: CDR1 LNHNV, CDR2 YYDKDF (reference sequence). The CDR3 is CATSTRTSGRGVNEQFF. As DNA, the CDR3 is TGTGCCACCAGCACACGGACTAGCGGGAGGGGGGTCAATGAGCAGTTCTTC.

This chain links TRBV5-4 with TRBJ2-3, with 7 bases identical to TRBD2. Germline assignment: CDR1 SGHNT and CDR2 YYREEE (reference sequence). The CDR3 contains 16 residues. J gave up 0 bases and V 4 bases, and 8 bases lay outside the gene matches. As DNA, the CDR3 is TGTGCCAGCAGCAGAATAAGCGGGACTAGCACAGATACGCAGTATTTT. Translated, it gives CASSRISGTSTDTQYF.

The table lists this clone with a few counts. The chain links TRBV2 to TRBJ2-7; 9 bases line up with TRBD2. V lost 7 bases and J lost 2; bases outside the gene matches: 6. The germline V gene encodes CDR1 SNHLY and CDR2 FYNNEI. The CDR3 contains 14 residues. CDR3 sequence (DNA): TGTGCCAGCACCATACTAGCGGGCCCCTACGAGCAGTACTTC. It is translated as CASTILAGPYEQYF. Looking up the rest from reference TRBV2 and TRBJ2-7 gives the full variable domain: EPEVTQTPSHQVTQMGQEVILRCVPISNHLYFYWYRQILGQKVEFLVSFYNNEISEKSEIFDDQFSVERPDGSNFTLKIRSTKLEDSAMYFCASTILAGPYEQYFGPGTRLTVT.

This clone appeared once. The chain recombines TRBV5-8 with TRBJ1-1; D possibly corresponds to TRBD1 (5 bases). Trimming removed 3 bases at V and 5 bases at J, with 11 bases between. Germline CDR1 is SGHTS and CDR2 is YDEGEE. The CDR3 length is 13 residues. The chain's CDR3 is CASSSRAGTEAFF. The DNA for the CDR3 is TGTGCCAGCAGCTCCAGGGCCGGAACTGAAGCTTTCTTT.

The V gene is TRBV6-1, the J gene TRBJ2-7, with a weak D call TRBD2 (5 bases). CDR1 MNHNS and CDR2 SASEGT come from the germline V gene. V gave up 5 bases and J gave up 3 bases, with 8 bases separating them. CDR3 size: 12 residues. As DNA, the CDR3 is TGTGCCAGCAGTCCGGGGAGCTACGAGCAGTACGTC. This encodes CASSPGSYEQYV.

The rearrangement uses TRBV2 and TRBJ1-1; 8 bases match TRBD1. The CDR3 is 14 residues long. With V trimmed by 4 bases and J by 7 bases, 8 bases remained unmatched. Per germline, CDR1 SNHLY and CDR2 FYNNEI. This chain's CDR3 is CASSVGQGVGEAFF. DNA for the CDR3: TGTGCCAGCAGTGTTGGACAGGGAGTGGGTGAAGCTTTCTTT.

The V call is TRBV28, the J call TRBJ2-3; the match to TRBD2 covers 9 bases. Germline trimming cut 5 bases from V and 0 bases from J; bases unmatched to any gene: 6. Germline V CDR1 and CDR2: MDHEN, SYDVKM. The length of the CDR3 is 16 residues. CDR3 in DNA: TGTGCCAGCAGTAGGACGAGCGGGAGGAGCACAGATACGCAGTATTTT. As protein: CASSRTSGRSTDTQYF.

This clone occurred a few times. The genes are TRBV5-6 and TRBJ1-2, with D maybe TRBD1 (5 bases). Germline V gene lookup returns CDR1 SGHDT and CDR2 YYEEEE. This CDR3 has 12 amino acids. The V and J ends lost 5 bases and 7 bases respectively, with 12 bases between them. The CDR3 nucleotides are TGTGCCAGCAGTCCGGTCGGGGGTGGCTACACCTTC. Its protein is CASSPVGGGYTF.

This CDR3 reads CASSLGTGGTDTQYF. In nucleotides, the CDR3 is TGTGCCAGCAGCTTGGGAACAGGGGGCACAGATACGCAGTATTTT. This sequence joins TRBV11-2 and TRBJ2-3, with 7 bases fitting TRBD1. V lost 3 bases to trimming and J lost 1 base; unmatched junction nucleotides: 4. This CDR3 contains 15 residues. Germline values: CDR1 SGHAT, CDR2 FQNNGV.

The CDR3 DNA sequence: TGTGCCACCAGCCCCTTTAATCAGCCCCAGCATTTT. This gives the protein CATSPFNQPQHF. The chain couples TRBV15 to TRBJ1-5, with D uncertain. The CDR3 runs to 12 residues. Germline V gene lookup returns CDR1 LNHNV and CDR2 YYDKDF (reference sequence). Trimming removed 5 bases at V and 4 bases at J, with 6 bases between.

Here the CDR3 reads CSVGGDTVTEAFF. The DNA of the CDR3 is TGCAGCGTCGGGGGGGACACTGTCACTGAAGCTTTCTTT. The chain is built from TRBV29-1 and TRBJ1-1; D possibly corresponds to TRBD1 (6 bases). The germline V and J ends were trimmed by 6 bases and 4 bases, with 15 bases remaining between them. In germline, CDR1 is SQVTM, CDR2 ANQGSEA. This CDR3 has 13 amino acids.

The rearrangement links TRBV6-1 to TRBJ2-5; tentative D call: TRBD2 (6 bases). This CDR3 comprises 15 residues. In germline, CDR1 is MNHNS, CDR2 SASEGT. Between the trimmed V and J ends, which lost 3 bases and 4 bases, there was a span of 15 bases. CDR3 amino acids: CASSEGGVLGETQYF. CDR3 bases: TGTGCCAGCAGTGAGGGCGGGGTTTTGGGAGAGACCCAGTACTTC.

The chain employs TRBV6-6 and TRBJ1-1, with a possible D match to TRBD1 (6 bases). Trimming removed 7 bases from V and 3 bases from J, with 12 bases in between. The CDR3 consists of 13 residues. From germline, CDR1 is MNHNY and CDR2 SVGAGI (reference sequence). The CDR3 DNA follows: TGTGCCAGCACCCCGACAGGATACACTGAAGCTTTCTTT. Translated, it gives CASTPTGYTEAFF.

The chain employs TRBV9 and TRBJ1-2; possibly TRBD1 for D (5 bases). The CDR3 is 16 residues long. Germline CDR1 is SGDLS and CDR2 is YYNGEE. Trimming cost V 0 bases and J 4 bases, with 16 bases left between them. Here the CDR3 reads CASSVAGDRSGYGYTF. CDR3 DNA: TGTGCCAGCAGCGTAGCTGGAGACAGAAGTGGCTATGGCTACACCTTC.

J is TRBJ2-2 and V is TRBV30, with TRBD2 matching over 10 bases. This CDR3 has 17 residues. Germline trimming cut 4 bases from V and 4 bases from J; bases unmatched to any gene: 12. CDR1 is GTSNPN and CDR2 is SVGIG in the germline V gene (reference sequence). The CDR3 coding sequence is TGTGCCTGGACCAGGGGAGAACTAGCGGGAATCACCGGGGAGCTGTTTTTT. It yields the protein CAWTRGELAGITGELFF. The whole variable domain, filled in from reference TRBV30 and TRBJ2-2, reads SQTIHQWPATLVQPVGSPLSLECTVEGTSNPNLYWYRQAAGRGLQLLFYSVGIGQISSEVPQNLSASRPQDRQFILSSKKLLLSDSGFYLCAWTRGELAGITGELFFGEGSRLTVL.